One sample yielded the 25 T cell receptor beta chains listed below, sequenced in a study of blood T cells in healthy people across ages. Then a second PCR, running about 6 to 11 cycles, was carried out with a sample-barcoded 5' primer and a J-beta primer mix. Each CDR3 protein gets one entry after TCRdb re-called the 5' RACE reads with MiXCR. This sample yields hundreds of thousands of distinct CDR3 sequences, of which more than 40% are seen a single time; 20% to 25% belongs to the top ten. Sequencing was carried out using blood. These receptors were taken from a woman in her sixties or seventies in good health.

J is TRBJ1-4 and V is TRBV3-1, with 8 bases fitting TRBD1. The V segment lost 0 bases and the J segment 10 bases; nucleotides outside the gene matches: 10. CDR3 length: 16 residues. Germline-derived CDR1 and CDR2 are LGHDT and YNNKEL (reference sequence). The CDR3 region is CASSQDGGQGFRKLFF. The CDR3 region has the DNA TGTGCCAGCAGCCAAGATGGAGGACAGGGCTTTAGAAAACTGTTTTTT.

The chain carries TRBV9 and TRBJ1-1, with D uncertain. This CDR3 is 13 amino acids long. Germline-derived CDR1 and CDR2 are SGDLS and YYNGEE. Trimming stripped 2 bases from V and 8 bases from J, with 13 bases between. CDR3 DNA sequence: TGTGCCAGCAGCGTGGATGACGGATCGGAAGCTTTCTTT. It is translated as CASSVDDGSEAFF.

This clonotype was seen only a few times. The chain couples TRBV20-1 to TRBJ1-6; D gene ambiguous. The CDR3 length is 13 residues. From germline, CDR1 is DFQATT and CDR2 SNEGSKA (reference sequence). The ends were cut back, 6 bases at V and 10 bases at J, with 16 bases in the middle. For the CDR3, the DNA is TGCAGTGCGAGATTAAGTTGGGGATCACCCCTCCACTTT. Its protein is CSARLSWGSPLHF.

At least ten counts were recorded for this clonotype. This chain uses TRBV12-3 or TRBV12-4 with TRBJ2-1, with D hard to call. V was pared by 7 bases and J by 9 bases, with 16 bases between. There are 13 residues in the CDR3. In DNA, the CDR3 is TGTGCCAGCACCCCTGGCCCTCCCAGTGAGCAGTTCTTC. The encoded protein is CASTPGPPSEQFF.

This chain connects TRBV20-1 to TRBJ2-4; the D is unclear. Germline V gives CDR1 DFQATT, CDR2 SNEGSKA (reference sequence). Trimming shortened V by 3 bases and J by 3 bases, and 9 bases separated the two germline ends. The CDR3 totals 13 residues. The CDR3 here is CSARWQGKNIQYF. In nucleotides, the CDR3 is TGCAGTGCTAGGTGGCAAGGCAAAAACATTCAGTACTTC.

The chain recombines TRBV24-1 with TRBJ2-1; 7 nucleotides agree with TRBD1. The J segment lost 4 bases and the V segment lost 2 bases, leaving 1 base of the junction unmatched. Germline V lookup: CDR1 KGHDR, CDR2 SFDVKD. The CDR3 runs 14 residues. The CDR3 DNA sequence: TGTGCCACCAGTGATTGGGGACAGTACAATGAGCAGTTCTTC. It is translated as CATSDWGQYNEQFF.

By its share, this clonotype is hyperexpanded. This chain links TRBV7-9 with TRBJ2-1, with 9 bases that match TRBD1. Germline V lookup: CDR1 SEHNR, CDR2 FQNEAQ (reference sequence). Unmatched junction bases numbered 5, after V lost 4 bases and J lost 4 bases. This CDR3 has 15 amino acids. CDR3 loop: CASSSGTGIYNEQFF. For the CDR3, the DNA is TGTGCCAGCAGCTCCGGGACAGGGATTTACAATGAGCAGTTCTTC.

With respect to this clonotype: This clone may be a read error of a much larger clone one base away. This chain uses TRBV29-1 with TRBJ2-5; TRBD1 matches at 7 bases. Germline V gene data show CDR1 as SQVTM and CDR2 as ANQGSEA. With V trimmed by 4 bases and J by 2 bases, 4 bases remained unmatched. The CDR3 is made up of 13 amino acids. In nucleotides, the CDR3 is TGCAGCGTTGCGGGACAGCGACAAGAGACCCAGTACTTC. Residues: CSVAGQRQETQYF.

J is TRBJ2-1 and V is TRBV5-5; D is tentatively TRBD1 or TRBD2 (5 bases each). The ends were cut back, 4 bases at V and 6 bases at J, with 11 bases in the middle. This CDR3 is built from 13 residues. Germline assignment: CDR1 SGHKS and CDR2 YYEKEE (reference sequence). CDR3 sequence (DNA): TGTGCCAGCAGCGTGGGGACCACCAATGAGCAGTTCTTC. Residues: CASSVGTTNEQFF.

The chain has TRBV6-6 and TRBJ2-3, with 8 bases aligning to TRBD1. V dropped 6 bases and J dropped 1; count of bases not matched to a gene: 9. Looked up from germline, CDR1 is MNHNY and CDR2 is SVGAGI (reference sequence). This CDR3 has 16 amino acids. Here the CDR3 reads CASRPWTGRGTDTQYF. For the CDR3, the DNA is TGTGCCAGCAGACCCTGGACAGGGCGGGGCACAGATACGCAGTATTTT.

A note on this clonotype: Given a much more abundant clone one base away, this may be a read error. The chain recombines TRBV29-1 with TRBJ2-1; D gene ambiguous. The last part of the DNA fits TRBJ2-7 better; the J call may be wrong. The CDR3 has 15 amino acids. Germline V gene sequence: CDR1 SQVTM, CDR2 ANQGSEA. This chain's CDR3 is CSVEDKGSSYNEQYF. As DNA, the CDR3 is TGCAGCGTTGAAGATAAAGGAAGCTCCTACAATGAGCAGTACTTC.

V and J are TRBV7-2 and TRBJ2-2; possible D gene TRBD2, 7 bases. V shed 1 base and J shed 5 bases, with 14 bases lying between them. The CDR3 loop spans 16 amino acids. Germline lookup yields CDR1 SGHTA and CDR2 FQGNSA. This CDR3 is CASSLVAGALTGELFF. CDR3 nucleotides: TGTGCCAGCAGCTTAGTTGCGGGGGCGCTGACCGGGGAGCTGTTTTTT. The full variable domain, with the rest looked up from reference TRBV7-2 and TRBJ2-2, is GAGVSQSPSNKVTEKGKDVELRCDPISGHTALYWYRQSLGQGLEFLIYFQGNSAPDKSGLPSDRFSAERTGGSVSTLTIQRTQQEDSAVYLCASSLVAGALTGELFFGEGSRLTVL.

J is TRBJ2-5 and V is TRBV6-5; tentatively, D is TRBD1 or TRBD2 (6 bases each). The J call may be incorrect, as the DNA end agrees better with TRBJ2-7. The germline gives CDR1 MNHEY, CDR2 SVGAGI. This CDR3 contains 17 residues. The CDR3 here is CASSLRTTVEGESEQYF. CDR3 nucleotides: TGTGCCAGCAGTCTTAGGACAACGGTGGAGGGGGAAAGCGAGCAGTACTTC.

As regards this clonotype: One junction end does not reproduce the germline sequence, and a read error may be involved. V gene TRBV4-3 combines with J gene TRBJ2-5; maybe TRBD2 (7 bases). This CDR3 contains 15 residues. Germline CDR1 reads LGHNA; CDR2 reads YSLEER. CDR3 sequence (DNA): TGCGCCAGTAGCCGCGGAGGGGGAGGGGCGGAGACCCAGTACTTC. Translating gives CASSRGGGGAETQYF.

V usage is TRBV29-1 and J usage is TRBJ2-3, with 9 bases fitting TRBD1. CDR3 length: 14 residues. V trimming: 6 bases; J trimming: 5 bases; junction bases outside the gene matches: 9. In germline, CDR1 is SQVTM, CDR2 ANQGSEA. CDR3 in DNA: TGCAGCGTCGACAGGGGGGGCGCAGGAGATACGCAGTATTTT. This sequence encodes CSVDRGGAGDTQYF.

This chain connects TRBV11-2 to TRBJ2-4, with D maybe TRBD1 (6 bases). The J call is uncertain, as TRBJ2-7 better fits the DNA end. This CDR3 spans 13 amino acids. Germline CDR1 and CDR2: SGHAT and FQNNGV. CDR3 coding DNA: TGTGCCAGCAGCGCGGCAGGGGTAGGCGAGCAGTACTTC. It yields the protein CASSAAGVGEQYF.

This clonotype has a count of ten or more. The rearrangement joins TRBV7-3 to TRBJ2-7, with D uncertain. The germline V gene has CDR1 SGHTA and CDR2 FQGTGA. The V and J ends lost 2 bases and 0 bases respectively, with 11 bases between them. The CDR3 extends over 15 amino acids. For the CDR3, the DNA is TGTGCCAGCAGCTTAGGGTCAGGAAGCTCCTACGAGCAGTACTTC. This encodes CASSLGSGSSYEQYF.

The rearrangement uses TRBV6-5 and TRBJ2-7; 7 bases are shared with TRBD1. Germline trimming cut 4 bases from V and 4 bases from J; bases unmatched to any gene: 10. Germline V gene data show CDR1 as MNHEY and CDR2 as SVGAGI. CDR3 length equals 15 residues. In DNA form, the CDR3 reads TGTGCCAGCAGTTGCGACAGGGTGGCAGCTTACGAGCAGTACTTC. Protein sequence: CASSCDRVAAYEQYF.

This chain links TRBV5-1 with TRBJ2-3; 10 bases match TRBD2. J was trimmed by 4 bases and V by 1 base; bases with no gene match: 3. Germline V gene lookup returns CDR1 SGHRS and CDR2 YFSETQ. This CDR3 spans 15 amino acids. CDR3 in DNA: TGCGCCAGCAGCTTGCGGCTAGCGGGGGCAGATACGCAGTATTTT. It is translated as CASSLRLAGADTQYF.

This clonotype was recorded at least ten times. The rearrangement joins TRBV10-3 to TRBJ2-5; D call uncertain. The CDR3 is 15 residues long. Germline CDR1 ENHRY, CDR2 SYGVKD. V dropped 2 bases and J dropped 3 bases, with 13 bases sitting between them. CDR3 protein: CAISEPSAIKETQYF. In DNA, the CDR3 is TGTGCCATCAGTGAGCCTTCGGCTATAAAAGAGACCCAGTACTTC.

This chain joins TRBV29-1 and TRBJ2-3, with a tentative D call TRBD2 (5 bases). Trimming removed 8 bases at V and 4 bases at J, with 10 bases between. The CDR3 has 11 amino acids. Germline CDR1 is SQVTM and CDR2 is ANQGSEA. In DNA, the CDR3 is TGCAGCTGGCGGGTGGCAGATACGCAGTATTTT. Protein sequence: CSWRVADTQYF.

The rearrangement links TRBV2 to TRBJ2-3; D tentatively reads TRBD1 or TRBD2 (5 bases each). The CDR3 length is 14 residues. Trimming cost V 3 bases and J 1 base, with 8 bases left between them. The germline V gene has CDR1 SNHLY and CDR2 FYNNEI. Here the CDR3 DNA reads TGTGCCAGCAGTGAGGGGACGCGCACAGATACGCAGTATTTT. It encodes CASSEGTRTDTQYF. Looking up the rest from reference TRBV2 and TRBJ2-3 gives the full variable domain: EPEVTQTPSHQVTQMGQEVILRCVPISNHLYFYWYRQILGQKVEFLVSFYNNEISEKSEIFDDQFSVERPDGSNFTLKIRSTKLEDSAMYFCASSEGTRTDTQYFGPGTRLTVL.

The chain links TRBV6-1 to TRBJ2-1, with 9 bases that match TRBD2. This CDR3 is 15 amino acids long. J lost 3 bases, V lost 4 bases, and 4 bases had no gene match. Germline V gene lookup returns CDR1 MNHNS and CDR2 SASEGT. In DNA, the CDR3 is TGTGCCAGCAGTGGACTAGCGGAAGGCTACAATGAGCAGTTCTTC. The encoded protein is CASSGLAEGYNEQFF.

The genes are TRBV20-1 and TRBJ2-2, with 9 positions matching TRBD2. V lost 2 bases and J lost 6; bases outside the gene matches: 4. Germline loops: CDR1 DFQATT, CDR2 SNEGSKA (reference sequence). The CDR3 extends over 14 amino acids. The CDR3 is CSARYPSGAGELFF. The CDR3 nucleotides are TGCAGTGCTAGATACCCTAGCGGGGCCGGGGAGCTGTTTTTT.

The chain combines TRBV20-1 with TRBJ2-2, with D perhaps matching TRBD1 (6 bases). Trimming took off 1 base at V and 6 bases at J, with 15 bases between the two ends. CDR1 and CDR2 from the germline V gene are DFQATT and SNEGSKA (reference sequence). The CDR3 sequence is 15 residues long. Here the CDR3 reads CSARVAGTLAGELFF. For the CDR3, the DNA is TGCAGTGCTAGAGTGGCCGGGACATTGGCCGGGGAGCTGTTTTTT.